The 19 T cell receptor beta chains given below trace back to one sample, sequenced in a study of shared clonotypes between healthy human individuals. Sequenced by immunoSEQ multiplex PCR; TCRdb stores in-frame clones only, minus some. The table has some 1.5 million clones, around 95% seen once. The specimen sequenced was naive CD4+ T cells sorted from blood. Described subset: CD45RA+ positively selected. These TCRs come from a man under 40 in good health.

CDR3: CAISEGTGLETQYF. The CDR3, as DNA: TGTGCCATCAGTGAGGGGACCGGCTTGGAGACCCAGTACTTC. The chain joins TRBV10-3 to TRBJ2-5; D could derive from TRBD1 or TRBD2 (5 bases each). V lost 2 bases and J lost 5, with 12 bases in between. Germline-derived CDR1 and CDR2 are ENHRY and SYGVKD. This CDR3 has 14 residues.

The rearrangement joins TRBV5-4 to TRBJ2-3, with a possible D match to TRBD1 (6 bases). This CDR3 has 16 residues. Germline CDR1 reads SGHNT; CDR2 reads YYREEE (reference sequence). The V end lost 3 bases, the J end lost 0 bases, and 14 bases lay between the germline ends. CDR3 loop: CASSSGQSRSTDTQYF. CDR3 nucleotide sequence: TGTGCCAGCAGCTCAGGACAGTCCCGTAGCACAGATACGCAGTATTTT.

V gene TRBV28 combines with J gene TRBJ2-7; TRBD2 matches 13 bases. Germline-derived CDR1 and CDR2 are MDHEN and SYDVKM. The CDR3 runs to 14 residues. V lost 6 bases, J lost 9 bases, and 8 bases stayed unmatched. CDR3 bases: TGTGCCAGCAGCCTTGAACTAGCGGGAGGGGGGCAGTACTTC. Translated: CASSLELAGGGQYF.

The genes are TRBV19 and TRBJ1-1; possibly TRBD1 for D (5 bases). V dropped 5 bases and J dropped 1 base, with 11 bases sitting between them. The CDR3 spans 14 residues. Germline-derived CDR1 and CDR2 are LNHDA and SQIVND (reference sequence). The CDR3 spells CASSVGHPNTEAFF. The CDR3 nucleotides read TGTGCCAGTAGTGTTGGACACCCGAACACTGAAGCTTTCTTT.

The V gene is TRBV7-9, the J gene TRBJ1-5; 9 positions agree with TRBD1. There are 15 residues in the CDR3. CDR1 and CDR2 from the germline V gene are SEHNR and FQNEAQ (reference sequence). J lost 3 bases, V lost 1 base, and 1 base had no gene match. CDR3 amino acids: CASSLDRGPNQPQHF. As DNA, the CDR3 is TGTGCCAGCAGCTTAGACAGGGGGCCCAATCAGCCCCAGCATTTT.

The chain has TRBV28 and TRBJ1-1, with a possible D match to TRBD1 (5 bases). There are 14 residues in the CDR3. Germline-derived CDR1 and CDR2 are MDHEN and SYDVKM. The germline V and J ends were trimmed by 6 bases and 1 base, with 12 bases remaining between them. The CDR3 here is CASREGRRNTEAFF. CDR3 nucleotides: TGTGCCAGCAGAGAGGGACGGCGGAACACTGAAGCTTTCTTT.

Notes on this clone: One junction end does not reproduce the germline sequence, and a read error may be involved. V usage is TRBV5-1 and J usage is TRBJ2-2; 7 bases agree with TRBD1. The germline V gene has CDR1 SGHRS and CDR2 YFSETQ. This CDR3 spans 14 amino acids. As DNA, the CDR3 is TGCGCCAGCAGCTTCAGGGGGAACCCCGGGGAGCTGTTTTTT. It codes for CASSFRGNPGELFF.

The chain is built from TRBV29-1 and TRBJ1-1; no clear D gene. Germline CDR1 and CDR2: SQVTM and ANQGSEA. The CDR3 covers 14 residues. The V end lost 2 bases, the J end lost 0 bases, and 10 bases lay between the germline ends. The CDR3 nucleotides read TGCAGCGTTGAATTCAGCCCCATGAACACTGAAGCTTTCTTT. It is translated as CSVEFSPMNTEAFF.

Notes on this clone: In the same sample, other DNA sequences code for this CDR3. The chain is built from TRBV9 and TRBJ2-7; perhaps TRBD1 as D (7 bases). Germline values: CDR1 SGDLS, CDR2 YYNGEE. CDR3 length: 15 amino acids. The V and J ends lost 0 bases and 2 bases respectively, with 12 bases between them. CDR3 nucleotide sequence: TGTGCCAGCAGCGTAGGACAGGGAGGTACCTACGAGCAGTACTTC. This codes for CASSVGQGGTYEQYF. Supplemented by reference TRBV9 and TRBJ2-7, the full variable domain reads DSGVTQTPKHLITATGQRVTLRCSPRSGDLSVYWYQQSLDQGLQFLIQYYNGEERAKGNILERFSAQQFPDLHSELNLSSLELGDSALYFCASSVGQGGTYEQYFGPGTRLTVT.

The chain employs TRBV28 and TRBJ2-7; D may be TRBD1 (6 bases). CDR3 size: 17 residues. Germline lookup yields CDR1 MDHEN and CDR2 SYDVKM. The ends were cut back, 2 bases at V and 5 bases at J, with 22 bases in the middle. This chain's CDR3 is CASSLPLGLRGVHEQYF. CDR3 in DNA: TGTGCCAGCAGTTTACCCCTAGGGCTCAGGGGAGTGCACGAGCAGTACTTC.

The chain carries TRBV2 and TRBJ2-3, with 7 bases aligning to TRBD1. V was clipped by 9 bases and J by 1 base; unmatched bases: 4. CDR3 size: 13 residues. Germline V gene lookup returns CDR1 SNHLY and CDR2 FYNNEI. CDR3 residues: CASTTGGTDTQYF. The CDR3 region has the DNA TGTGCCAGTACTACAGGGGGCACAGATACGCAGTATTTT.

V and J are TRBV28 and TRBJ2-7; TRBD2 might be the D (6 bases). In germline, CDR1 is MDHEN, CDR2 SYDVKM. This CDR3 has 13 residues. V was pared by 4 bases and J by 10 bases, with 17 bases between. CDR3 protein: CASSSSGLARQYF. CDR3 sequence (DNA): TGTGCCAGCAGTTCGTCCGGGCTAGCGCGACAGTACTTC.

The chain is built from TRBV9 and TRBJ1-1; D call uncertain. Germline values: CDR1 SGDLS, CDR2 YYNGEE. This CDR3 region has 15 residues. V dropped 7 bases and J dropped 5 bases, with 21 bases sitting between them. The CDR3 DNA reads TGTGCCAGCTCTTTCGTCGGAGGCACGGGTACTGAAGCTTTCTTT. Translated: CASSFVGGTGTEAFF.

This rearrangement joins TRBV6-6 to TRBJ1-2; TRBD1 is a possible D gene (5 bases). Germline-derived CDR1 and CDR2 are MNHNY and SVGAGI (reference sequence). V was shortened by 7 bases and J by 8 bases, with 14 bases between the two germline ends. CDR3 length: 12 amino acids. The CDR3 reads CASTQAGTGYTF. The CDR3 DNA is TGTGCCAGCACCCAGGCAGGGACGGGCTACACCTTC.

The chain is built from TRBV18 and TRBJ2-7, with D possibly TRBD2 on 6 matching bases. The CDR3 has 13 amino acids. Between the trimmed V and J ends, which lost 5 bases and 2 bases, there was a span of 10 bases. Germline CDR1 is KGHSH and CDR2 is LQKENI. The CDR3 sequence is CASSGGVAYEQYF. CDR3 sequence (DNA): TGTGCCAGCTCAGGAGGGGTCGCCTACGAGCAGTACTTC.

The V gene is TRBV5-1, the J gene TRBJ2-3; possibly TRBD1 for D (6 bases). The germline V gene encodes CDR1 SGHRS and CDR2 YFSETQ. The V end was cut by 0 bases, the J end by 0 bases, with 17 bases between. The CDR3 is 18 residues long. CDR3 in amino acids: CASSLARGRGSSTDTQYF. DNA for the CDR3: TGCGCCAGCAGCTTGGCCAGGGGTAGGGGGTCTAGCACAGATACGCAGTATTTT.

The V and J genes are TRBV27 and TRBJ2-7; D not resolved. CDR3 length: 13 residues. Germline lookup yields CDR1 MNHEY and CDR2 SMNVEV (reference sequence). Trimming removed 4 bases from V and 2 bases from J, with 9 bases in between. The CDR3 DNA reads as TGTGCCAGCAGTTGGATAGGAACCTACGAGCAGTACTTC. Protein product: CASSWIGTYEQYF.

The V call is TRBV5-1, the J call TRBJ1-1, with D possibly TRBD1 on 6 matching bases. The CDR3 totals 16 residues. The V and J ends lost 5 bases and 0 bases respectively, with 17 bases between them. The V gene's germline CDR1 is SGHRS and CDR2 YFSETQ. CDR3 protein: CASRGTGGKVNTEAFF. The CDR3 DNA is TGCGCCAGCAGAGGAACCGGGGGCAAGGTGAACACTGAAGCTTTCTTT.

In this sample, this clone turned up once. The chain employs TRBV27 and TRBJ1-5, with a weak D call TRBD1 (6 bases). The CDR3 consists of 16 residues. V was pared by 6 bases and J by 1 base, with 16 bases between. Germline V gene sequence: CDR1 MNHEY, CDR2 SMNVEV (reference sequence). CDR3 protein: CASRAPAQGSNQPQHF. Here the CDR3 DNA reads TGTGCCAGCAGGGCCCCCGCTCAGGGGAGCAATCAGCCCCAGCATTTT.